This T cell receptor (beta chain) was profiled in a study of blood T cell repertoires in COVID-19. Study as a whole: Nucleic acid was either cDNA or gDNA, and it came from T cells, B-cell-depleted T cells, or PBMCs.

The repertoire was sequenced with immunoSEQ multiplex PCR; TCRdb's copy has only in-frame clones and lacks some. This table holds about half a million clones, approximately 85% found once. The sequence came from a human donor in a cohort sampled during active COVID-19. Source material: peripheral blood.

The CDR3 loop is CAIKAGTGGSGANVLTF. The CDR3, as DNA: TGTGCCATCAAAGCCGGGACAGGGGGCTCTGGGGCCAACGTCCTGACTTTC. The chain has TRBV10-3 and TRBJ2-6, with 11 nucleotides matching TRBD1. There are 17 residues in the CDR3. The ends lost 7 bases at V and 0 bases at J; junction bases unmatched: 5. Germline V gives CDR1 ENHRY, CDR2 SYGVKD.